This entry describes one TCR beta chain. Antigen: not known. The repertoire was sequenced with immunoSEQ multiplex PCR; TCRdb's copy has only in-frame clones and lacks some. Of over 150,000 clones detected, about 90% appear once; the ten largest clones hold around 5.2%. This sample was included in a study of T cell responses to AZD1222 COVID-19 vaccine. This CDR3 has 13 residues. Germline values: CDR1 MNHEY, CDR2 SVGAGI. V shed 8 bases and J shed 4 bases, with 14 bases lying between them. Study conclusions and caveats: Among spike-specific TCRs, nearly half reportedly target unmutated variant regions.

V and J are TRBV6-5 and TRBJ1-2; TRBD1 is a possible D gene (6 bases). The sample consisted of peripheral blood, taken on day 0 of AZD1222 vaccination. This receptor was identified in an adult in good health. The CDR3 is CASRYREVYGYTF. The CDR3 region has the DNA TGTGCCAGCCGGTACAGGGAAGTCTATGGCTACACCTTC.